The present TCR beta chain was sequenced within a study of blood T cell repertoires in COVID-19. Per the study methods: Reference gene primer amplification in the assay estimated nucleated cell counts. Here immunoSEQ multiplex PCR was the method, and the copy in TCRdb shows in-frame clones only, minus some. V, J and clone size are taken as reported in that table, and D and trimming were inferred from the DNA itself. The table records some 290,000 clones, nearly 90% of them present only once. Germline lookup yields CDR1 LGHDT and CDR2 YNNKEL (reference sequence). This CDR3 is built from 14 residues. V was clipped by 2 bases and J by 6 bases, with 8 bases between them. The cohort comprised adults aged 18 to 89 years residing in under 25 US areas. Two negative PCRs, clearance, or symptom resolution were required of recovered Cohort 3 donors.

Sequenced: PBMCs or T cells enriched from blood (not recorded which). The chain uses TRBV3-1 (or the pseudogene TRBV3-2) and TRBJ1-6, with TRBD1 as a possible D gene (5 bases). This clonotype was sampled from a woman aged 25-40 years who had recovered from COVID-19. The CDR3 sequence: CASSQPGLNSPLHF. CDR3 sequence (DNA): TGTGCCAGCAGCCAACCGGGACTTAATTCACCCCTCCACTTT.